What follows are 27 T cell receptor beta chains derived from one specimen sequenced in a study of CD8 T cells in ankylosing spondylitis. Findings and limits, study-wide: Seemingly distinctive of ankylosing spondylitis blood was a TCR beta motif formed by eight highly homologous variants.

MiXCR, run by TCRdb on the 5' RACE reads, gives a single entry per CDR3 protein. The table has some 200,000 distinct CDR3 sequences, about 7.3% seen once. Antigens of these TCRs are unknown. Sequencing used blood, either unsorted or a sorted T cell fraction (not recorded which). These receptor sequences come from a male donor with ankylosing spondylitis.

This clonotype showed up many times. This chain connects TRBV27 to TRBJ1-4, with 7 bases fitting TRBD1. The CDR3 has 14 residues. Germline V gene lookup returns CDR1 MNHEY and CDR2 SMNVEV (reference sequence). Germline trimming cut 2 bases from V and 7 bases from J; bases unmatched to any gene: 4. CDR3 in amino acids: CASSLMAGGEKLFF. DNA of the CDR3: TGTGCCAGCAGTTTAATGGCAGGGGGTGAAAAACTGTTTTTT.

This clonotype was seen many times. The rearrangement links TRBV27 to TRBJ2-3; D is unresolved. Trimming took off 6 bases at V and 2 bases at J, with 12 bases between the two ends. This CDR3 region has 14 residues. The germline V gene has CDR1 MNHEY and CDR2 SMNVEV (reference sequence). The CDR3 is CASSQGVITDTQYF. In DNA, the CDR3 is TGTGCCAGCAGCCAAGGTGTAATCACAGATACGCAGTATTTT.

This clonotype has at least ten counts. The chain joins TRBV6-6 to TRBJ2-7; possibly TRBD1 for D (6 bases). Trimming removed 2 bases at V and 2 bases at J, with 7 bases between. This CDR3 has 13 residues. CDR1 and CDR2 (germline): MNHNY, SVGAGI (reference sequence). The CDR3 protein is CASSYNRAYEQYF. The CDR3, as DNA: TGTGCCAGCAGTTACAACAGGGCCTACGAGCAGTACTTC.

This clonotype was counted many times. CDR3 sequence (DNA): TGCAGCGTTGCGCAGGGCACTGAAGCTTTCTTT. This gives the protein CSVAQGTEAFF. This sequence joins TRBV29-1 and TRBJ1-1; D may be TRBD1 (5 bases). CDR1 and CDR2 (germline): SQVTM, ANQGSEA. V was cut by 4 bases and J by 4 bases, with 7 bases left in between. The CDR3 is 11 amino acids.

The sample holds many counts of this clonotype. The chain couples TRBV7-9 to TRBJ2-3, with D possibly matching TRBD2 (6 bases). V was clipped by 0 bases and J by 6 bases, with 13 bases between them. This CDR3 contains 15 residues. Per germline, CDR1 SEHNR and CDR2 FQNEAQ (reference sequence). CDR3 in amino acids: CASSLATTGVDTQYF. The CDR3 DNA reads TGTGCCAGCAGCTTAGCCACTACGGGGGTGGATACGCAGTATTTT.

This clonotype came up many times. This sequence joins TRBV7-9 and TRBJ2-7; D uncertain. The CDR3 runs 11 residues. V was cut by 3 bases and J by 5 bases, with 5 bases left in between. Germline lookup yields CDR1 SEHNR and CDR2 FQNEAQ (reference sequence). CDR3 loop: CASSFGNEQYF. CDR3 sequence (DNA): TGTGCCAGCAGCTTTGGGAACGAGCAGTACTTC. Filled out from reference TRBV7-9 and TRBJ2-7, the complete variable domain reads DTGVSQNPRHKITKRGQNVTFRCDPISEHNRLYWYRQTLGQGPEFLTYFQNEAQLEKSRLLSDRFSAERPKGSFSTLEIQRTEQGDSAMYLCASSFGNEQYFGPGTRLTVT.

This clonotype was detected ten times or more. The rearrangement links TRBV12-3 or TRBV12-4 to TRBJ1-1; D is undetermined. The CDR3 is 11 residues long. The germline V and J ends were trimmed by 5 bases and 6 bases, with 7 bases remaining between them. The CDR3 DNA reads TGTGCCAGCAGTCCCGGACCTGAAGCTTTCTTT. Protein product: CASSPGPEAFF.

This clonotype came up many times. The chain has TRBV20-1 and TRBJ1-6; a weak D match, TRBD1 (6 bases). There are 14 residues in the CDR3. Looked up from germline, CDR1 is DFQATT and CDR2 is SNEGSKA (reference sequence). The V and J ends lost 1 base and 19 bases respectively, with 23 bases between them. The CDR3 nucleotides read TGCAGTGCTAGAGCCGGGACTGCCGGGGGCCGGCCTCACTTT. It specifies CSARAGTAGGRPHF.

This clonotype was picked up many times. The J gene is TRBJ2-6, the V gene TRBV6-5; no clear D. Germline-derived CDR1 and CDR2 are MNHEY and SVGAGI. The CDR3 runs 11 residues. With 6 bases removed from V and 5 bases from J, the gap between germline ends came to 2 bases. The CDR3 DNA is TGTGCCAGCAGGTGGGCCAACGTCCTGACTTTC. This codes for CASRWANVLTF.

The chain couples TRBV5-5 to TRBJ2-7, with TRBD2 as a possible D gene (6 bases). The V end was cut by 4 bases, the J end by 2 bases, with 10 bases between. The CDR3 totals 13 residues. Per the germline V gene, CDR1 is SGHKS and CDR2 is YYEKEE (reference sequence). The CDR3 coding sequence is TGTGCCAGCAGCATCAGGGAGGCCTACGAGCAGTACTTC. The encoded protein is CASSIREAYEQYF.

This clonotype has just a few counts. A read error is possible here, since a much larger clone lies one base away. The chain couples TRBV5-1 to TRBJ1-1; a weak D match, TRBD1 (6 bases). This CDR3 has 13 amino acids. Trimming removed 4 bases at V and 1 base at J, with 8 bases between. CDR1 is SGHRS and CDR2 is YFSETQ in the germline V gene. The CDR3 loop reads CASSMDRNTEAFF. The CDR3, as DNA: TGCGCCAGCAGCATGGACAGGAACACTGAAGCTTTCTTT. The full variable domain, its missing parts supplied by reference TRBV5-1 and TRBJ1-1, is KAGVTQTPRYLIKTRGQQVTLSCSPISGHRSVSWYQQTPGQGLQFLFEYFSETQRNKGNFPGRFSGRQFSNSRSEMNVSTLELGDSALYLCASSMDRNTEAFFGQGTRLTVV.

This clonotype was seen ten or more times. The rearrangement links TRBV27 to TRBJ1-5; D gene uncertain. V shed 5 bases and J shed 6 bases, with 8 bases lying between them. This CDR3 region has 12 residues. Germline V CDR1 and CDR2: MNHEY, SMNVEV (reference sequence). As DNA, the CDR3 is TGTGCCAGCAGTACTACGGGTCAGCCCCAGCATTTT. This codes for CASSTTGQPQHF.

This sequence joins TRBV20-1 and TRBJ2-1; D call uncertain. V dropped 0 bases and J dropped 3 bases, with 15 bases sitting between them. The CDR3 is 16 amino acids. CDR1 and CDR2 (germline): DFQATT, SNEGSKA (reference sequence). Here the CDR3 DNA reads TGCAGTGCTAGAGACGAGACGGCCCTCGGCTACAATGAGCAGTTCTTC. Its protein is CSARDETALGYNEQFF.

This clonotype showed up many times. This chain uses TRBV4-3 with TRBJ2-5; tentatively, D is TRBD2 (6 bases). From germline, CDR1 is LGHNA and CDR2 YSLEER. The CDR3 has 15 amino acids. V was shortened by 0 bases and J by 0 bases, with 8 bases between the two germline ends. CDR3 sequence reads: CASSQDWGDQETQYF. The CDR3 DNA follows: TGCGCCAGCAGCCAAGATTGGGGGGACCAAGAGACCCAGTACTTC.

This clonotype was seen only a few times. J is TRBJ2-1 and V is TRBV7-9, with TRBD2 identical over 7 bases. The CDR3 contains 15 residues. V lost 3 bases to trimming and J lost 8 bases; unmatched junction nucleotides: 10. Germline CDR1 is SEHNR and CDR2 is FQNEAQ (reference sequence). DNA for the CDR3: TGTGCCAGCAGCTTGGCTAGCGGACTTGTCGATGAGCAGTTCTTC. Translation: CASSLASGLVDEQFF.

This clonotype has ten or more counts. The chain links TRBV20-1 to TRBJ2-1, with 7 bases aligning to TRBD2. This CDR3 region has 14 residues. V dropped 3 bases and J dropped 4; count of bases not matched to a gene: 6. Germline CDR1 DFQATT, CDR2 SNEGSKA (reference sequence). The CDR3 reads CSASPGLLYNEQFF. The CDR3 coding sequence is TGCAGTGCTAGCCCGGGACTACTTTACAATGAGCAGTTCTTC.

Only a few counts were recorded for this clonotype. The V call is TRBV7-9, the J call TRBJ2-2, with no clear D. CDR3 size: 16 residues. CDR1 SEHNR and CDR2 FQNEAQ come from the germline V gene (reference sequence). V shed 2 bases and J shed 0 bases, with 10 bases lying between them. In nucleotides, the CDR3 is TGTGCCAGCAGCTTATTGTTCGGATCGAACACCGGGGAGCTGTTTTTT. Translated, it gives CASSLLFGSNTGELFF.

There are many counts of this clonotype. The rearrangement links TRBV11-2 to TRBJ2-1; D might be TRBD2 (5 bases). Germline V gives CDR1 SGHAT, CDR2 FQNNGV. V shed 5 bases and J shed 0 bases, with 17 bases lying between them. The CDR3 totals 17 residues. The DNA for the CDR3 is TGTGCCAGCAGCCTTTTTATAGGTGGGAGCTCCTACAATGAGCAGTTCTTC. It encodes CASSLFIGGSSYNEQFF.

This clonotype was observed many times. The chain joins TRBV2 to TRBJ1-1; D is undetermined. The germline V gene has CDR1 SNHLY and CDR2 FYNNEI. The CDR3 runs 10 residues. The V and J ends lost 4 bases and 10 bases respectively, with 7 bases between them. The DNA of the CDR3 is TGTGCCAGCAGTGGACCGGGAGCTTTCTTT. It encodes CASSGPGAFF.

The chain recombines TRBV20-1 with TRBJ2-2, with 11 bases that match TRBD2. The V gene's germline CDR1 is DFQATT and CDR2 SNEGSKA (reference sequence). Germline trimming cut 5 bases from V and 6 bases from J; bases unmatched to any gene: 14. There are 17 residues in the CDR3. CDR3 bases: TGCAGTGCTTGGGACCCGGGACTAGCGGAGGAACCCGGGGAGCTGTTTTTT. Its protein is CSAWDPGLAEEPGELFF.

This clonotype came up many times. The chain is built from TRBV6-5 and TRBJ2-2, with D perhaps matching TRBD2 (5 bases). The CDR3 consists of 15 residues. The germline V gene encodes CDR1 MNHEY and CDR2 SVGAGI. V lost 2 bases to trimming and J lost 5 bases, with 12 bases between them. The DNA of the CDR3 is TGTGCCAGCAGTTACGGGGTCGAGGGAACCGGGGAGCTGTTTTTT. It is translated as CASSYGVEGTGELFF.

At least ten counts were recorded for this clonotype. This sequence joins TRBV27 and TRBJ2-1, with a tentative D call TRBD1 (6 bases). The germline V gene has CDR1 MNHEY and CDR2 SMNVEV (reference sequence). This CDR3 has 14 residues. The V and J ends lost 7 bases and 1 base respectively, with 11 bases between them. The CDR3 protein is CASKGQGSYNEQFF. The CDR3 DNA sequence: TGTGCCAGCAAAGGGCAGGGGTCCTACAATGAGCAGTTCTTC.

This clonotype was counted many times. The J gene is TRBJ2-4, the V gene TRBV4-3; D call uncertain. The germline V gene has CDR1 LGHNA and CDR2 YSLEER. With 2 bases removed from V and 7 bases from J, the gap between germline ends came to 15 bases. The CDR3 has 15 amino acids. The CDR3 region is CASSQLKSNYNIQYF. The DNA for the CDR3 is TGCGCCAGCAGCCAACTGAAGAGTAACTACAACATTCAGTACTTC.

This clonotype was found a few times. J is TRBJ1-1 and V is TRBV9, with unresolved D. V lost 0 bases, J lost 4 bases, and 10 bases lay in between. Germline lookup yields CDR1 SGDLS and CDR2 YYNGEE. This CDR3 contains 14 residues. The CDR3 coding sequence is TGTGCCAGCAGCGTAGGTAGGGTGGGCACTGAAGCTTTCTTT. Translated: CASSVGRVGTEAFF.

In its sample, this clonotype was seen a few times. This sequence joins TRBV13 and TRBJ1-2; D remains unclear. Germline V gene lookup returns CDR1 PRHDT and CDR2 FYEKMQ (reference sequence). Trimming took off 5 bases at V and 4 bases at J, with 11 bases between the two ends. The CDR3 sequence is 13 residues long. The CDR3 region has the DNA TGTGCCAGCAGCCCTCGGGCCACCTATGGCTACACCTTC. This sequence encodes CASSPRATYGYTF.

In its sample, this clonotype was seen many times. The chain employs TRBV20-1 and TRBJ2-7; possible D gene TRBD1, 6 bases. Germline V gene data show CDR1 as DFQATT and CDR2 as SNEGSKA (reference sequence). Trimming removed 4 bases at V and 3 bases at J, with 13 bases between. The CDR3 spans 13 residues. This CDR3 is CSATRQGFYEQYF. Written as DNA, the CDR3 is TGCAGTGCTACCCGGCAGGGGTTCTACGAGCAGTACTTC.

In its sample, this clonotype was seen a few times. This chain links TRBV11-2 with TRBJ2-7, with a weak D call TRBD1 (5 bases). CDR3 size: 15 residues. Germline loops: CDR1 SGHAT, CDR2 FQNNGV. The ends were cut back, 1 base at V and 0 bases at J, with 10 bases in the middle. The CDR3 spells CASSLVRAASYEQYF. CDR3 bases: TGTGCCAGCAGCTTAGTCAGGGCCGCCTCCTACGAGCAGTACTTC. Using reference TRBV11-2 and TRBJ2-7 for the parts outside the CDR3, the full variable domain is EAGVAQSPRYKIIEKRQSVAFWCNPISGHATLYWYQQILGQGPKLLIQFQNNGVVDDSQLPKDRFSAERLKGVDSTLKIQPAKLEDSAVYLCASSLVRAASYEQYFGPGTRLTVT.